Sequencing of this T cell receptor (beta chain) was carried out in a study of T cells expressing NK-cell markers. There are 15 residues in the CDR3. CDR1 and CDR2 from the germline V gene are SGHNT and YYREEE (reference sequence). With the 5' RACE reads reprocessed, TCRdb shows one record per CDR3 protein and no DNA. The sample's table shows about 260,000 distinct CDR3 sequences. The specimen sequenced was blood T cells: a sorted CD56 or NKG2C T cell subset, CD4+ or CD8+ T cells, or bulk PBMC T cells (not recorded which). The chain links TRBV5-4 to TRBJ1-1; the D gene TCRdb calls, TRBD1, cannot be checked with no DNA. This TCR derives from a young man in good health. The CDR3 loop reads CASSSGGALDTEAFF.